This T cell receptor beta chain originates from a study of tumor-infiltrating lymphocytes in primary liver carcinoma. Looking at the study overall: Tumor staging was T1-T3 N0M0; sizes spanned roughly 4.2 to 11 cm across. Study conclusions and caveats: Tumor region pairs shared more overlap than did tumor-adjacent and tumor-blood pairs.

The tissue used was unsorted bulk material of about 19-33 mg. RNA and DNA were co-extracted from it with the AllPrep DNA/RNA mini kit. Surgical resection was the treatment these patients received for primary liver carcinoma. No patient had received treatment, and all had chronic HBV infection. Ends included, the CDR3 has 13 residues. From germline, CDR1 is LGHNA and CDR2 YSLEER. Synthesis of TCR beta cDNA was carried out from 500 ng total RNA with a constant-region primer. Each TCR beta library was derived from three nested multiplex PCR rounds that employed slightly modified ARM-PCR. Each of the first two PCR rounds ran roughly 9 cycles with TRBV1-TRBV30 forward and C-beta reverse primers. Using its own MiXCR run on the multiplex PCR reads, TCRdb lists one record per CDR3 protein. Seen here are some 180,000 distinct CDR3 sequences, 85% observed once, and the top ten hold about a sixth. This clonotype has just a few counts. Antigen specificity is unknown. The CDR3 carries no conserved terminal phenylalanine or tryptophan, so it likely arises from a read error. The DNA is left out, because the CDR3 cannot be placed on it with certainty; the CDR3 is given as TCRdb lists it.

This TCR came from a man between 40 and 49 years old with primary liver carcinoma and hepatitis B virus infection. The source material was tumor tissue from primary liver carcinoma. V and J are TRBV4-3 and TRBJ1-1. This CDR3 is CASSQGGNTEAFL.